This T cell receptor beta chain was profiled in a study of spatial heterogeneity in lung cancer. Findings and caveats of the study: It was found that expanded intratumoral alpha and beta TCR counts tracked tumor mutation counts.

Time point here: sample taken at primary tumor resection. This CDR3 is 12 amino acids long. Trimming pared 5 bases from V and 5 bases from J, leaving 9 bases between. TCRdb re-analysed the 5' RACE reads in MiXCR, keeping a single row per CDR3 protein. Seen here are under 15,000 distinct CDR3 sequences, about 4.5% observed once, and the top ten hold 15% to 20%. This clonotype was observed many times. Its specificity is not known. Little can be read into the size of this beta chain, an off-target read in a library designed for alpha chains. The rearrangement links TRBV12-3 or TRBV12-4 to TRBJ2-5, with TRBD1 as a possible D gene (6 bases). This material consisted of lung tumor tissue, taken at surgery. The clonotype comes from a female donor with early-stage non-small cell lung cancer. Here the CDR3 reads CASSLQGETQYF. Here the CDR3 DNA reads TGTGCCAGCAGTCTCCAGGGGGAGACCCAGTACTTC.